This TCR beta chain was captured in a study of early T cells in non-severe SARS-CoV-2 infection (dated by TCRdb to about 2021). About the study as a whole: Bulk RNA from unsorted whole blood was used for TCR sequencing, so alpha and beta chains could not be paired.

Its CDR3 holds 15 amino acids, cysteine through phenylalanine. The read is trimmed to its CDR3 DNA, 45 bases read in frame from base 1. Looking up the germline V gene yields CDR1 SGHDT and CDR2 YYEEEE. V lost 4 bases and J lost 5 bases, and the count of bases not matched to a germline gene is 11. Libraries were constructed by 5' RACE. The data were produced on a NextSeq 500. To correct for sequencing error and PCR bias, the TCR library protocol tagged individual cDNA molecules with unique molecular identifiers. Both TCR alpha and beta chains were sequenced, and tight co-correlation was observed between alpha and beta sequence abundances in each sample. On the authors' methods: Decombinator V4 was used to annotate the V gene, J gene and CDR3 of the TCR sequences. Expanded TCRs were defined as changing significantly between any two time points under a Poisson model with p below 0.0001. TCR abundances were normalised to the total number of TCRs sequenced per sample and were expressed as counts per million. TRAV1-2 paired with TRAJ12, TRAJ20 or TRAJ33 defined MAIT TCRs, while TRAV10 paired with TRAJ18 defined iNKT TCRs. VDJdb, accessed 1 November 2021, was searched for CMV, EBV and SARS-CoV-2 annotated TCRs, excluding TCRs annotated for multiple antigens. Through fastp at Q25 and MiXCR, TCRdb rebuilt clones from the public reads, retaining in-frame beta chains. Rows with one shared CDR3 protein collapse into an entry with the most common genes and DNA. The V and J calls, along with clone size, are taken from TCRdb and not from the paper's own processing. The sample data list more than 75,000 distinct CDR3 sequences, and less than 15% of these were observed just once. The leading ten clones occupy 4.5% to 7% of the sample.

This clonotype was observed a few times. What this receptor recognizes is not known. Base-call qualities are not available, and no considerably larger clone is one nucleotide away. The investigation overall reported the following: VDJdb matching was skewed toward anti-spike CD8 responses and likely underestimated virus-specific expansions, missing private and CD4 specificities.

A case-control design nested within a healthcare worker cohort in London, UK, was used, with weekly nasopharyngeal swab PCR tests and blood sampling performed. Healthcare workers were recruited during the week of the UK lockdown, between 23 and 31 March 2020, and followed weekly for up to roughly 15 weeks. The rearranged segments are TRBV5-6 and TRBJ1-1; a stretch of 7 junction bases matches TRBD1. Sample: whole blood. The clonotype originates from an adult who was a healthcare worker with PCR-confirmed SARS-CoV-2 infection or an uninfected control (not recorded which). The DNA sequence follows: TGTGCCAGCAGCCCCAGGGGGGCAGGGCAGACTGAAGCTTTCTTT. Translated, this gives CASSPRGAGQTEAFF.